This T cell receptor (beta chain) was sequenced in a study of blood T cell repertoires in COVID-19. Repertoires were generated with immunoSEQ multiplex PCR, while TCRdb's copy carries only in-frame clones and drops some. The sample holds 200,000 to 300,000 clones, approximately 90% seen once. The CDR3 length is 16 residues. Deletions cut 7 bases from V and 3 bases from J, with 20 bases between. This chain joins TRBV23-1 and TRBJ2-3, with a possible D match to TRBD1 (8 bases). TRBV23-1 is annotated as an ORF whose role is uncertain. This clonotype was sampled from a man aged 60 to 69 who had recovered from COVID-19. The sample was peripheral blood. DNA of the CDR3: TGCGCCAGCACCTCATCCGGACAGGGAGGGACAGATACGCAGTATTTT. This translates into CASTSSGQGGTDTQYF.